What follows describes a single T cell receptor beta chain. This sample was taken from a study of blood T cell repertoires in COVID-19. Overall study: From T cells, B-cell-depleted T cells, or PBMCs came the material, which was cDNA or gDNA.

The CDR3 is 15 residues long. Germline CDR1 is MRHNA and CDR2 is SNTAGT. Trimming took off 8 bases at V and 5 bases at J, with 16 bases between the two ends. Original methodology: Amplified reference gene primers provided the basis for estimating nucleated cell counts. This table comes from immunoSEQ multiplex PCR, and its TCRdb copy is limited to in-frame clones, with some not included. V, J and clone size reflect that table, while D and trimming were determined from the DNA. Counted here are a few hundred thousand clones, over 80% occurring once; the ten biggest clones make up around 1.3%. The source material was peripheral blood. The sequence derives from a woman younger than 45 with COVID-19, enrolled during active disease. The chain employs TRBV6-4 and TRBJ1-6; D is uncertain. The DNA for the CDR3 is TGTGCCAGCCCGGTAAAGTTACCCCATAATTCACCCCTCCACTTT. As protein: CASPVKLPHNSPLHF.